This T cell receptor (beta chain) was recorded in a study of cytomegalovirus exposure and HLA in healthy donors. General observations from the study: Highly shared variants forming one cluster were likely a sequencing artifact. Published work reported that the classifier diagnosed cytomegalovirus status with high specificity and sensitivity. Presence/absence analysis assumed near-uniform sequencing depth across donors.

In this sample, this clone turned up a few times. The antigen remains undetermined. 60 Vbeta and 13 Jbeta primers were used in PCR. Repertoires were generated with immunoSEQ multiplex PCR, while TCRdb's copy carries only in-frame clones and drops some. The profile shows 130,000 or so clones, roughly 80% of them singletons. This sequence originates from a man aged 25 to 40 in good health and CMV-seronegative. Sequenced input: PBMCs.

The CDR3 sequence is CAWSRTGTGQPQHF. The CDR3 nucleotides are TGTGCCTGGAGCCGGACAGGGACGGGACAGCCCCAGCATTTT. V usage is TRBV30 and J usage is TRBJ1-5; the match to TRBD1 covers 8 bases. The length of the CDR3 is 14 residues. V lost 3 bases and J lost 7; bases outside the gene matches: 8. CDR1 GTSNPN and CDR2 SVGIG come from the germline V gene (reference sequence).